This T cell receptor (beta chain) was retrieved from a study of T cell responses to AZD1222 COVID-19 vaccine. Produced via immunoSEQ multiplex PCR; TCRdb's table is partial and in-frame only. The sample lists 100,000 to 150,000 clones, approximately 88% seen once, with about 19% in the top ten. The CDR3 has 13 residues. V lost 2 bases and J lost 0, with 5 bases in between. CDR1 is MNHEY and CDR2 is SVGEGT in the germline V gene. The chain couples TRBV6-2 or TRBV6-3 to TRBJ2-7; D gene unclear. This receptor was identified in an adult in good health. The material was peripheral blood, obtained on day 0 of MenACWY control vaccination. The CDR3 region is CASSYRSSYEQYF. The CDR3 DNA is TGTGCCAGCAGTTACCGCAGCTCCTACGAGCAGTACTTC.